One sample yielded the 15 T cell receptor beta chains listed below, sequenced in a study of long-term antiretroviral therapy in people with HIV. At the survey level, the v3.0 immunoSEQ assay was run. The protocol was immunoSEQ multiplex PCR, while the TCRdb copy is restricted to in-frame clones and leaves out a portion. The table has 25,000 to 35,000 clones, roughly 88% seen once; the top ten hold over 3.5%. Source: unsorted PBMCs, taken 0.5 years after starting antiretroviral therapy. Source of these receptors: a woman aged 18-29 years with HIV.

The rearrangement uses TRBV5-1 and TRBJ2-2; possibly TRBD2 for D (5 bases). V shed 1 base and J shed 1 base, with 11 bases lying between them. Germline assignment: CDR1 SGHRS and CDR2 YFSETQ. The CDR3 loop spans 16 amino acids. The CDR3, as DNA: TGCGCCAGCAGCTTGTCCTCGGGGAGGAACACCGGGGAGCTGTTTTTT. Amino acid sequence: CASSLSSGRNTGELFF. Complete variable domain (other parts from reference TRBV5-1 and TRBJ2-2): KAGVTQTPRYLIKTRGQQVTLSCSPISGHRSVSWYQQTPGQGLQFLFEYFSETQRNKGNFPGRFSGRQFSNSRSEMNVSTLELGDSALYLCASSLSSGRNTGELFFGEGSRLTVL.

This chain connects TRBV20-1 to TRBJ2-3; D is unresolved. This CDR3 is 11 amino acids long. Germline V lookup: CDR1 DFQATT, CDR2 SNEGSKA (reference sequence). The V end was cut by 6 bases, the J end by 2 bases, with 6 bases between. The CDR3 protein is CSAPTTDTQYF. CDR3 bases: TGCAGTGCCCCAACCACAGATACGCAGTATTTT.

This clone was observed a handful of times. The chain has TRBV4-3 and TRBJ2-7, with TRBD1 matching 12 bases. J was trimmed by 7 bases and V by 1 base; bases with no gene match: 5. From germline, CDR1 is LGHNA and CDR2 YSLEER. This CDR3 contains 15 residues. The chain's CDR3 is CASSQGGTGGWEQYF. The CDR3 nucleotides are TGCGCCAGCAGCCAAGGTGGGACAGGGGGCTGGGAGCAGTACTTC.

Comments on this clone: This specimen includes other DNA sequences encoding the same CDR3. The chain joins TRBV27 to TRBJ2-1, with 8 positions matching TRBD2. Germline trimming cut 6 bases from V and 2 bases from J; bases unmatched to any gene: 6. The CDR3 covers 15 residues. Germline V gene data show CDR1 as MNHEY and CDR2 as SMNVEV (reference sequence). The CDR3 region is CASRLSGSPYNEQFF. As DNA, the CDR3 is TGTGCCAGCAGGCTCAGCGGGAGCCCCTACAATGAGCAGTTCTTC.

The V gene is TRBV19, the J gene TRBJ2-1, with D possibly being TRBD1 or TRBD2 (6 bases each). Looked up from germline, CDR1 is LNHDA and CDR2 is SQIVND (reference sequence). V was cut by 5 bases and J by 6 bases, with 17 bases left in between. The CDR3 extends over 15 amino acids. The CDR3 loop reads CASSWGALRPNEQFF. The CDR3 nucleotides read TGTGCCAGTAGTTGGGGGGCCTTAAGACCCAATGAGCAGTTCTTC.

This chain uses TRBV7-2 with TRBJ2-1; D unclear. Germline V gives CDR1 SGHTA, CDR2 FQGNSA. The length of the CDR3 is 13 residues. V was pared by 2 bases and J by 13 bases, with 15 bases between. CDR3 protein: CASSLLQSSQQFF. CDR3 nucleotides: TGTGCCAGCAGCTTATTACAATCTAGTCAACAGTTCTTC.

This clone was seen just once. The chain is built from TRBV27 and TRBJ2-5; D may match TRBD1 or TRBD2 (5 bases each). Matching the DNA end better, TRBJ2-7 makes the J call doubtful. The CDR3 is made up of 12 amino acids. Germline V gives CDR1 MNHEY, CDR2 SMNVEV (reference sequence). CDR3 nucleotides: TGTGCCACGACGGGACCGACCTACGAGCAGTACTTC. As protein: CATTGPTYEQYF.

As DNA, the CDR3 is TGTGCCAGTACCTATTCCCCAAGTAGGGTACACTATGGCTACACCTTC. Protein sequence: CASTYSPSRVHYGYTF. The rearrangement links TRBV19 to TRBJ1-2; the D is unclear. The CDR3 is made up of 16 amino acids. V lost 7 bases and J 3 bases, leaving 21 bases between the germline ends. Per germline, CDR1 LNHDA and CDR2 SQIVND (reference sequence).

This chain joins TRBV9 and TRBJ2-7, with TRBD2 identical over 7 bases. This CDR3 spans 14 amino acids. Germline V CDR1 and CDR2: SGDLS, YYNGEE. J was trimmed by 7 bases and V by 0 bases; bases with no gene match: 7. The CDR3 nucleotides read TGTGCCAGCAGCGTAGCGGCGGGAGAGAGGGAGCAGTACTTC. It specifies CASSVAAGEREQYF.

The rearrangement joins TRBV21-1 to TRBJ2-1. TRBV21-1 is a known pseudogene. This CDR3 is 11 amino acids long. CDR3 sequence (DNA): TGTGCCAGCAGCATTTACAATGAGCAGTTCTTC. It is translated as CASSIYNEQFF.

This clone was observed a single time. V gene TRBV5-4 combines with J gene TRBJ2-7, with 8 positions matching TRBD1. CDR1 SGHNT and CDR2 YYREEE come from the germline V gene (reference sequence). This CDR3 has 14 amino acids. Trimming removed 4 bases from V and 6 bases from J; junction bases left unmatched: 9. CDR3 nucleotides: TGTGCCAGCAGCCCAGGGGGCGATATTTCCGAGCAGTACTTC. Translation: CASSPGGDISEQYF.

This clone has only one observation. The chain carries TRBV28 and TRBJ1-5; D unresolved. V was shortened by 6 bases and J by 4 bases, with 7 bases between the two germline ends. Germline lookup yields CDR1 MDHEN and CDR2 SYDVKM. CDR3 length equals 12 residues. Written as DNA, the CDR3 is TGTGCCAGCAGCCGTAAGAATCAGCCCCAGCATTTT. This encodes CASSRKNQPQHF.

This chain joins TRBV6-5 and TRBJ1-1, with a possible D match to TRBD1 (5 bases). V lost 5 bases and J 5 bases, leaving 18 bases between the germline ends. Germline V gene sequence: CDR1 MNHEY, CDR2 SVGAGI. CDR3 length equals 15 residues. Here the CDR3 reads CASSQQRPPGTEAFF. For the CDR3, the DNA is TGTGCCAGCAGTCAACAGCGACCACCAGGGACTGAAGCTTTCTTT.

The chain recombines TRBV13 with TRBJ2-7; perhaps D is TRBD1 or TRBD2 (5 bases each). The CDR3 consists of 15 residues. Germline V gives CDR1 PRHDT, CDR2 FYEKMQ (reference sequence). V was cut by 5 bases and J by 7 bases, with 21 bases left in between. CDR3 loop: CASSVLGPNPREQYF. In DNA form, the CDR3 reads TGTGCCAGCAGCGTTCTGGGACCGAACCCTCGAGAGCAGTACTTC.

The chain joins TRBV6-1 to TRBJ2-7, with 7 bases identical to TRBD2. The CDR3 has 13 amino acids. V gave up 10 bases and J gave up 2 bases; unmatched junction bases: 8. Looked up from germline, CDR1 is MNHNS and CDR2 is SASEGT. The CDR3 loop is CATSASGTYEQYF. CDR3 bases: TGTGCCACCTCGGCTAGCGGCACCTACGAGCAGTACTTC.